This T cell receptor (beta chain) was observed in a study of response to subunit inactivated influenza vaccine. Findings of the study overall: It was the authors' suggestion that each seasonal influenza vaccination recruits few new T cells.

V shed 3 bases, J shed 9 bases, and the junction held 10 bases outside the gene matches. The CDR3 is 16 residues long. CDR1 is SGHVS, CDR2 FQNEAQ, per germline. A single record per CDR3 protein comes from TCRdb applying MiXCR to the RT-PCR reads. This sample has 500,000 to 600,000 distinct CDR3 sequences; 10% to 12% occur once, and the top ten carry 8% to 13%. This clonotype was counted a few times. Its antigen is unknown. This sample also appeared in a second study, on T cells expressing NK-cell markers. In that study: TCR beta libraries carry UMIs added by 5'RACE template switching. Sequencing of TCR beta repertoires drew on sorted CD3+CD56+NKG2C+, CD3+CD56+NKG2C- and CD3+CD56-NKG2C+ T cells. Seropositivity for HCMV was found in seven of the eight sequenced donors, with one seronegative.

The chain carries TRBV7-8 and TRBJ2-1, with TRBD2 matching over 11 bases. The TCR sequence derives from a man aged 45-65 years who received an inactivated influenza vaccine. The sequencing used PBMCs from blood, collected on the day of vaccination. The CDR3 loop reads CASSFGLAGAFGEQFF. CDR3 coding DNA: TGTGCCAGCAGCTTCGGACTAGCGGGTGCATTTGGTGAGCAGTTCTTC.